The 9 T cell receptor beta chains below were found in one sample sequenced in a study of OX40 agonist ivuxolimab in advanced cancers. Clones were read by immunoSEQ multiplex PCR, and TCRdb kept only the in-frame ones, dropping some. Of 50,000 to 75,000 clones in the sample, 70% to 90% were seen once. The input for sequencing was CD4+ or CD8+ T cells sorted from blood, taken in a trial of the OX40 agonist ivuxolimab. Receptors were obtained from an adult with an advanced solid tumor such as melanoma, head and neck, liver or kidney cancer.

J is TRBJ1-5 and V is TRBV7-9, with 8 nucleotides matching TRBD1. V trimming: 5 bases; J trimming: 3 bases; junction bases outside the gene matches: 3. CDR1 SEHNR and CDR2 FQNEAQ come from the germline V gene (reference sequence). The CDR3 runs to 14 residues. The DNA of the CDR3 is TGTGCCAGCAGCCAGACAGGGGTCAATCAGCCCCAGCATTTT. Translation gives CASSQTGVNQPQHF.

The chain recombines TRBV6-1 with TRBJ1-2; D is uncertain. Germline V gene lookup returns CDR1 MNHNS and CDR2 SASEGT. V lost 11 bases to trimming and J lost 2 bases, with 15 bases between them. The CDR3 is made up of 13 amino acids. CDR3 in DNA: TGTGCCGGCACTCTGGCGGGAAACTATGGCTACACCTTC. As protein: CAGTLAGNYGYTF.

CDR3 nucleotides: TGTGCCAGCAGTTACCTAAGCCAGGGGAGGAACACTGAAGCTTTCTTT. Translating it yields CASSYLSQGRNTEAFF. The chain has TRBV6-5 and TRBJ1-1; D might be TRBD1 (6 bases). The length of the CDR3 is 16 residues. Trimming cost V 2 bases and J 1 base, with 14 bases left between them. Per germline, CDR1 MNHEY and CDR2 SVGAGI.

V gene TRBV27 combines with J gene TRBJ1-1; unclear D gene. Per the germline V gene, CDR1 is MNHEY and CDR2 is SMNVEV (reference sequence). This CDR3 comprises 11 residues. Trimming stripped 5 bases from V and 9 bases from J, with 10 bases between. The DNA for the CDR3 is TGTGCCAGCAGTGCCTCGGGAAAAGCTTTCTTT. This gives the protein CASSASGKAFF.

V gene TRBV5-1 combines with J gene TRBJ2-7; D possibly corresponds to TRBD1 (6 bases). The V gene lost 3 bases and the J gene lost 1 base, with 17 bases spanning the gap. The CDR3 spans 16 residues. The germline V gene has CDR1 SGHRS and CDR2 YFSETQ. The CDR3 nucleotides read TGCGCCAGCAGCTCCTACCCCGACAGGAAATCCTACGAGCAGTACTTC. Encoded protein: CASSSYPDRKSYEQYF.

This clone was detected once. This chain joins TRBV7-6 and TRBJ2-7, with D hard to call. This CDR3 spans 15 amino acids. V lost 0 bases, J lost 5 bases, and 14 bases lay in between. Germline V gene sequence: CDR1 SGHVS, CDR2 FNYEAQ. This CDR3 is CASSLAGGLPNEQYF. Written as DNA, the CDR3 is TGTGCCAGCAGCTTAGCGGGCGGCCTCCCAAACGAGCAGTACTTC. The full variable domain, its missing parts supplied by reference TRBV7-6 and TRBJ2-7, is GAGVSQSPRYKVTKRGQDVALRCDPISGHVSLYWYRQALGQGPEFLTYFNYEAQQDKSGLPNDRFSAERPEGSISTLTIQRTEQRDSAMYRCASSLAGGLPNEQYFGPGTRLTVT.

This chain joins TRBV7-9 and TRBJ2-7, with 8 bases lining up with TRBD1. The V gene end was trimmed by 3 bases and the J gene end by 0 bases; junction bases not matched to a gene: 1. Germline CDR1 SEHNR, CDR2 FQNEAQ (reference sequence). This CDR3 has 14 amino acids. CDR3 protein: CASSFTGGSYEQYF. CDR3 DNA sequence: TGTGCCAGCAGCTTCACAGGGGGCTCCTACGAGCAGTACTTC.

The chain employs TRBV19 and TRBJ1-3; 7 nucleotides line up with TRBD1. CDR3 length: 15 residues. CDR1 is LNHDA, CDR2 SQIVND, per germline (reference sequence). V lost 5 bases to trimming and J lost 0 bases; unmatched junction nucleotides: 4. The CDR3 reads CASSFQGGSGNTIYF. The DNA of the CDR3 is TGTGCCAGTAGTTTCCAGGGGGGCTCTGGAAACACCATATATTTT.

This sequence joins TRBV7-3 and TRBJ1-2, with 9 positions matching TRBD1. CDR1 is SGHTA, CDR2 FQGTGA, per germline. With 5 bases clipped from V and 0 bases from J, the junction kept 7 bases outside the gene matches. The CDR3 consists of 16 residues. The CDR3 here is CASSPWDRVTNYGYTF. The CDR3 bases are TGTGCCAGCAGCCCCTGGGACAGGGTAACTAACTATGGCTACACCTTC.